The 27 T cell receptor beta chains listed next were all sequenced from one sample in a study of beta chain features in type 1 diabetes. Study observations and caveats: Researchers report that Type 1 diabetes patients had moderately but significantly shorter TCRB CDR3s across all four CD4+ subsets.

No antigen has been assigned to these receptors. Reverse transcribing all isolated RNA meant expressed TCRB transcripts were sequenced. Sequencing used immunoSEQ multiplex PCR; TCRdb keeps in-frame clones, though not all of them. The profile shows fewer than 350,000 clones, over 14% of them singletons. Source material: naive CD4+ T cells from blood. These receptors were obtained from a man aged 18 to 35 with type 1 diabetes.

This chain connects TRBV10-3 to TRBJ2-7, with a weak D call TRBD1 (5 bases). From germline, CDR1 is ENHRY and CDR2 SYGVKD. This CDR3 contains 12 residues. The ends were cut back, 6 bases at V and 1 base at J, with 7 bases in the middle. In DNA form, the CDR3 reads TGTGCCATCAGAGACAGATCCTACGAGCAGTACTTC. Translating gives CAIRDRSYEQYF.

This chain links TRBV5-1 with TRBJ2-1; the match to TRBD1 covers 7 bases. With V trimmed by 6 bases and J by 2 bases, 8 bases remained unmatched. There are 15 residues in the CDR3. CDR1 SGHRS and CDR2 YFSETQ come from the germline V gene. This chain's CDR3 is CASNTGTAAYNEQFF. CDR3 coding DNA: TGCGCCAGCAACACCGGGACAGCTGCCTACAATGAGCAGTTCTTC.

This clone has only a few counts. The chain carries TRBV30 and TRBJ2-2; D perhaps matches TRBD2 (6 bases). CDR1 is GTSNPN and CDR2 is SVGIG in the germline V gene (reference sequence). The CDR3 is 17 amino acids. V lost 3 bases and J 2 bases, leaving 19 bases between the germline ends. CDR3 amino acids: CAWSPFLRAGNTGELFF. CDR3 in DNA: TGTGCCTGGAGCCCCTTTTTGAGGGCGGGAAACACCGGGGAGCTGTTTTTT.

A few counts support this clone. The chain couples TRBV29-1 to TRBJ2-3; TRBD2 matches 11 bases. V shed 7 bases, J shed 3 bases, and the junction held 9 bases outside the gene matches. CDR3 length: 15 amino acids. Germline V lookup: CDR1 SQVTM, CDR2 ANQGSEA. The CDR3 region is CSESTLAGDTDTQYF. The CDR3 DNA reads TGCAGCGAATCCACACTAGCGGGAGATACAGATACGCAGTATTTT.

This clone was seen a few times. V and J are TRBV18 and TRBJ2-7; no clear D gene. CDR3 length: 13 residues. In germline, CDR1 is KGHSH, CDR2 LQKENI. V dropped 0 bases and J dropped 0 bases, with 3 bases sitting between them. This CDR3 is CASSPPNSYEQYF. Here the CDR3 DNA reads TGTGCCAGCTCACCACCCAACTCCTACGAGCAGTACTTC. Drawing the rest from reference TRBV18 and TRBJ2-7, the complete variable domain is NAGVMQNPRHLVRRRGQEARLRCSPMKGHSHVYWYRQLPEEGLKFMVYLQKENIIDESGMPKERFSAEFPKEGPSILRIQQVVRGDSAAYFCASSPPNSYEQYFGPGTRLTVT.

This rearrangement joins TRBV18 to TRBJ2-5; maybe TRBD2 (6 bases). V was cut by 2 bases and J by 2 bases, with 15 bases left in between. Per germline, CDR1 KGHSH and CDR2 LQKENI. The CDR3 totals 16 residues. The CDR3 nucleotides are TGTGCCAGCTCACCAGTGACGGGAGTGGGGCAAGAGACCCAGTACTTC. Translated, it gives CASSPVTGVGQETQYF. Full variable domain (missing parts from reference TRBV18 and TRBJ2-5): NAGVMQNPRHLVRRRGQEARLRCSPMKGHSHVYWYRQLPEEGLKFMVYLQKENIIDESGMPKERFSAEFPKEGPSILRIQQVVRGDSAAYFCASSPVTGVGQETQYFGPGTRLLVL.

This clone was detected a few times. The CDR3 here is CASSYLQGSTGELFF. The CDR3 DNA sequence: TGCGCCAGCAGTTATCTCCAGGGTTCCACCGGGGAGCTGTTTTTT. The rearrangement joins TRBV5-1 to TRBJ2-2, with a tentative D call TRBD1 (5 bases). Germline-derived CDR1 and CDR2 are SGHRS and YFSETQ. CDR3 length: 15 amino acids. Trimming stripped 5 bases from V and 4 bases from J, with 15 bases between.

This sequence joins TRBV9 and TRBJ2-5; possibly TRBD2 for D (6 bases). The germline V and J ends were trimmed by 4 bases and 8 bases, with 24 bases remaining between them. The CDR3 covers 16 residues. Per germline, CDR1 SGDLS and CDR2 YYNGEE. As DNA, the CDR3 is TGTGCCAGCAGCCCCCGACTAGATGGGGTCGTAGGAACCCAGTACTTC. The encoded protein is CASSPRLDGVVGTQYF.

This clone was observed a few times. V gene TRBV30 combines with J gene TRBJ2-5; the D is unclear. The CDR3 totals 11 residues. Germline V gene lookup returns CDR1 GTSNPN and CDR2 SVGIG (reference sequence). Trimming took 1 base from V and 5 from J, leaving 5 bases between them. CDR3 nucleotides: TGTGCCTGGAGTGGAGCGGAGACCCAGTACTTC. It is translated as CAWSGAETQYF.

The chain joins TRBV11-2 to TRBJ2-3, with 9 bases matching TRBD2. V was pared by 1 base and J by 1 base, with 6 bases of the junction left unmatched. Germline assignment: CDR1 SGHAT and CDR2 FQNNGV. The CDR3 consists of 17 residues. The CDR3 bases are TGTGCCAGCAGCTTAGCTCCAGCGGGAGGACGCACAGATACGCAGTATTTT. This gives the protein CASSLAPAGGRTDTQYF. Supplemented by reference TRBV11-2 and TRBJ2-3, the full variable domain reads EAGVAQSPRYKIIEKRQSVAFWCNPISGHATLYWYQQILGQGPKLLIQFQNNGVVDDSQLPKDRFSAERLKGVDSTLKIQPAKLEDSAVYLCASSLAPAGGRTDTQYFGPGTRLTVL.

This rearrangement joins TRBV19 to TRBJ2-5; D call uncertain. Trimming stripped 2 bases from V and 2 bases from J, with 18 bases between. The CDR3 sequence is 17 residues long. Germline CDR1 LNHDA, CDR2 SQIVND (reference sequence). DNA of the CDR3: TGTGCCAGTAGTATAACTTCGTGGCAGGCATCACAAGAGACCCAGTACTTC. It specifies CASSITSWQASQETQYF.

As to this clone: The sample contains more than one DNA sequence encoding this CDR3. The chain has TRBV30 and TRBJ2-7; D gene uncertain. From germline, CDR1 is GTSNPN and CDR2 SVGIG (reference sequence). This CDR3 comprises 10 residues. V gave up 5 bases and J gave up 2 bases, with 4 bases separating them. DNA of the CDR3: TGTGCCTGGGGAGCCTACGAGCAGTACTTC. Encoded protein: CAWGAYEQYF.

This clone occurred a few times. Other DNA sequences in this sample translate to the same CDR3. CDR3 amino acids: CASSESGEAFF. The CDR3 coding sequence is TGTGCCAGCAGTGAGAGCGGTGAAGCTTTCTTT. The chain combines TRBV2 with TRBJ1-1; D gene uncertain. The germline CDR1 and CDR2 sequences are SNHLY and FYNNEI. Between the trimmed V and J ends, which lost 3 bases and 7 bases, there was a span of 6 bases. The CDR3 has 11 amino acids.

This clone was recorded a few times. The junction departs from the called germline gene at one end, perhaps through a read error. CDR3 DNA: TGCGCCAGCAGCTTGGTACTAGCGGGATCCTCCGAGCAGTACTTC. Amino acids: CASSLVLAGSSEQYF. The V and J genes are TRBV5-1 and TRBJ2-7; TRBD2 agrees at 10 bases. CDR1 is SGHRS, CDR2 YFSETQ, per germline. The CDR3 length is 15 residues.

This clone was counted between two and nine times. Other nucleotide sequences from this sample produce the same CDR3. V is TRBV18 and J is TRBJ1-2; no firm D call. V lost 3 bases, J lost 5 bases, and 10 bases lay in between. Germline CDR1 is KGHSH and CDR2 is LQKENI. This CDR3 is built from 13 residues. The CDR3 bases are TGTGCCAGCTCACCCGGGGAGGAGTATGGCTACACCTTC. Translated, it gives CASSPGEEYGYTF.

The V and J genes are TRBV4-1 and TRBJ2-3; 9 nucleotides align to TRBD2. Germline values: CDR1 MGHRA, CDR2 YSYEKL. The CDR3 runs to 16 residues. V lost 4 bases to trimming and J lost 0 bases; unmatched junction nucleotides: 5. The CDR3 spells CASSRGLALSTDTQYF. CDR3 DNA: TGCGCCAGCAGCCGCGGACTAGCGCTGAGCACAGATACGCAGTATTTT.

This sequence joins TRBV19 and TRBJ2-5; 12 bases match TRBD2. Germline values: CDR1 LNHDA, CDR2 SQIVND (reference sequence). V shed 8 bases and J 5 bases; nucleotides not matched to a gene: 21. This CDR3 region has 19 residues. The chain's CDR3 is CASPPGQTSSGRARETQYF. CDR3 coding DNA: TGTGCCAGTCCTCCCGGACAGACATCTAGCGGGAGGGCCCGGGAGACCCAGTACTTC.

The CDR3 sequence is CASRPGTDQETQYF. CDR3 bases: TGTGCCAGCAGGCCCGGGACAGACCAAGAGACCCAGTACTTC. The J gene is TRBJ2-5, the V gene TRBV5-4; 7 bases align to TRBD1. Per the germline V gene, CDR1 is SGHNT and CDR2 is YYREEE (reference sequence). V gave up 5 bases and J gave up 0 bases; unmatched junction bases: 4. The CDR3 consists of 14 residues.

CDR3 nucleotide sequence: TGCGCCAGCAGCCGTACGGGAGGAAATTACAATGAGCAGTTCTTC. Protein product: CASSRTGGNYNEQFF. This chain uses TRBV4-1 with TRBJ2-1; TRBD2 agrees at 7 bases. CDR3 length equals 15 residues. V was clipped by 4 bases and J by 4 bases; unmatched bases: 7. Germline assignment: CDR1 MGHRA and CDR2 YSYEKL.

The chain combines TRBV6-5 with TRBJ2-7, with TRBD2 matching over 11 bases. Germline V gene data show CDR1 as MNHEY and CDR2 as SVGAGI. This CDR3 region has 16 residues. V trimming: 0 bases; J trimming: 0 bases; junction bases outside the gene matches: 1. The CDR3 nucleotides read TGTGCCAGCAGTTACTCAACTAGCGGGAGCTCCTACGAGCAGTACTTC. Amino acids: CASSYSTSGSSYEQYF.

The gene calls are TRBV29-1 and TRBJ2-3; D call uncertain. Deletions cut 5 bases from V and 1 base from J, with 10 bases between. The CDR3 is made up of 13 amino acids. CDR1 is SQVTM, CDR2 ANQGSEA, per germline. CDR3 loop: CSVSGKGTDTQYF. CDR3 DNA: TGCAGCGTTTCAGGAAAAGGCACAGATACGCAGTATTTT.

This clone has only a few counts. This sequence joins TRBV30 and TRBJ1-2, with 7 bases fitting TRBD1. There are 13 residues in the CDR3. Germline trimming cut 6 bases from V and 4 bases from J; bases unmatched to any gene: 8. Germline loops: CDR1 GTSNPN, CDR2 SVGIG (reference sequence). CDR3 residues: CACAQGVGYGYTF. The CDR3 region has the DNA TGTGCCTGTGCCCAGGGGGTGGGCTATGGCTACACCTTC.

The chain carries TRBV29-1 and TRBJ2-3; D is unclear. V was shortened by 7 bases and J by 1 base, with 15 bases between the two germline ends. The CDR3 extends over 14 amino acids. The germline CDR1 and CDR2 sequences are SQVTM and ANQGSEA. The CDR3 DNA is TGCAGCGGAAAAGACTTTTACCGCACAGATACGCAGTATTTT. Translating it yields CSGKDFYRTDTQYF.

The rearrangement uses TRBV7-2 and TRBJ1-1; 7 bases fit TRBD1. In germline, CDR1 is SGHTA, CDR2 FQGNSA. V shed 5 bases and J 0 bases; nucleotides not matched to a gene: 12. The CDR3 is 17 amino acids. The CDR3 loop reads CASSPQETGLMNTEAFF. For the CDR3, the DNA is TGTGCCAGCAGCCCCCAGGAGACAGGGCTAATGAACACTGAAGCTTTCTTT. The full variable domain, its missing parts supplied by reference TRBV7-2 and TRBJ1-1, is GAGVSQSPSNKVTEKGKDVELRCDPISGHTALYWYRQSLGQGLEFLIYFQGNSAPDKSGLPSDRFSAERTGGSVSTLTIQRTQQEDSAVYLCASSPQETGLMNTEAFFGQGTRLTVV.

This clone was found a few times. CDR3 coding DNA: TGTGCCAGCAGCGTGGCGGTCGGGGGGGAGACCCAGTACTTC. As protein: CASSVAVGGETQYF. This rearrangement joins TRBV5-7 to TRBJ2-5; 7 bases are a match to TRBD2. TRBV5-7 is given ORF status, its function remaining uncertain. The V and J ends lost 4 bases and 5 bases, in that order; junction bases with no gene match: 8. The CDR3 is 14 amino acids.

CDR3 nucleotides: TGTGCCAGCAGGGAGGGGCACGAGCAGTACTTC. Protein product: CASREGHEQYF. This chain links TRBV7-6 with TRBJ2-7; possible D gene TRBD2, 6 bases. Trimming left V 6 bases short and J 5 bases short, with 8 bases between. The CDR3 totals 11 residues. Germline V lookup: CDR1 SGHVS, CDR2 FNYEAQ.

The chain links TRBV18 to TRBJ2-1; 12 positions match TRBD2. Germline assignment: CDR1 KGHSH and CDR2 LQKENI. The CDR3 spans 15 residues. J was trimmed by 4 bases and V by 5 bases; bases with no gene match: 3. CDR3 in amino acids: CASSSGLAGYNEQFF. For the CDR3, the DNA is TGTGCCAGCTCATCCGGACTAGCGGGGTACAATGAGCAGTTCTTC.